This T cell receptor beta chain was sequenced during a study of blood T cells in healthy people across ages (dated by TCRdb to between 2014 and 2017). Turning to the overall study: In model experiments, template switching captured about one uniquely barcoded TCR beta cDNA molecule for every two T cells. Four age groups were formed from the donors: young (average about 17 years), middle-aged (around 37), aged (62) and long-lived (approximately 78). The study analyzed two additional independent replicas of 1 million unique cDNA reads from the same blood draw for two donors, one aged 18 to 30 and one aged 80 or older. To avoid experimental bias, donors of different ages were spread randomly across the sequencing lanes. The study measured age-related changes in TCR beta repertoire diversity using deep sequencing normalized with unique cDNA molecular identifiers. General conclusions and limits of the study: Compared with the aged group, more naive CD4+ T cells, fewer expanded clones and increased TCR diversity were shown by the long-lived group, suggesting age selection. A strong correlation was found between observed TCR beta diversity and the percentage of naive T cells measured by flow cytometry. The CMV infection status of donors was not known, potentially confounding age-related changes in expanded clonotypes. Estimates of total diversity based on one million sequenced T cells were regarded as lower bounds and as underestimates. Since profiling was done on bulk unsorted PBMCs, naive and antigen-experienced compartments could not be conclusively compared. Observed TCR beta diversity per million T cells fell roughly linearly with age, and a significant reduction was already apparent by age approximately 41.

Preparation of the library involved 5' RACE. The reads were generated on an Illumina HiSeq 2500. The second PCR ran for roughly 7 to 11 cycles and used a J-beta primer mix along with a sample-barcoded 5' primer. A template-switch 5' adaptor carrying 12 random nucleotides introduced a unique molecular identifier onto each TCR beta cDNA molecule. At least 2.5 million CDR3-containing paired-end reads were obtained from each sample. The Mint cDNA synthesis kit, primed by a TRBC-specific oligonucleotide, was used to synthesize first-strand cDNA from all RNA. Following uracil-DNA glycosylase treatment, all cDNA underwent a first 18-cycle PCR with the universal primers M1SS and BC2_uni_R. For the original study's pipeline: For normalization, 1 million high-quality reads were randomly selected from each sample, with every read carrying a distinct molecular identifier. Instead of being binned into consensus sequences, reads with shared molecular identifiers were discarded. MiTCR, with a Q25 quality threshold and the strictest error-elimination algorithm, was used for CDR3 identification, clonotype clustering and error correction. Lower-bound total TCR beta diversity was estimated with a nonparametric unseen species model using Euler transformation. The public reads were reprocessed in TCRdb via fastp at Q25 and MiXCR, keeping in-frame beta chains. Each entry is one CDR3 protein sequence, shown with its most common DNA and genes. The V and J calls shown here were made by TCRdb, not taken from the authors' results. In this sample the table shows 850,000 to 1,000,000 distinct CDR3 sequences, approximately 49% of which occur a single time. The ten biggest clones cover 13% of the sample.

Donors were a few dozen systemically healthy Caucasian individuals from Russia aged roughly 6 to 90 years. About 9.8 milliliters of peripheral blood were drawn from each donor into EDTA-treated Vacutainer tubes. Ficoll-Paque density-gradient centrifugation was used to isolate PBMCs, with at least 6.5 million per sample. Total RNA was extracted from PBMCs with Trizol reagent, with at least 6 micrograms obtained per sample. The percentages of naive CD45RAhigh/CD27high T cells were determined by flow cytometry on a PBMC aliquot from every donor. V sheds 0 bases and J sheds 7 bases, leaving 16 bases between their ends. The CDR3 spans 15 residues, from the cysteine through the phenylalanine. Just CDR3 DNA is preserved here, 45 bases in frame from base 1. The germline V gene sets CDR1 to SGHNT and CDR2 to YENEEA. As regards this clonotype: What this receptor recognizes is not known. Base qualities are not provided; no much larger clone lies one nucleotide away.

The sequence joins TRBV11-3 to TRBJ2-7, with a weak D call of TRBD1 (5 bases match). Sequencing used blood. The source of this sequence is a man aged 30 to 39 in good health. The DNA sequence is as follows: TGTGCCAGCAGCTTAGATCAGGGTAGAGGCAATGAGCAGTACTTC. It codes for CASSLDQGRGNEQYF. With all but the CDR3 taken from the reference TRBV11-3 and TRBJ2-7 genes, the full variable domain is: EAGVVQSPRYKIIEKKQPVAFWCNPISGHNTLYWYLQNLGQGPELLIRYENEEAVDDSQLPKDRFSAERLKGVDSTLKIQPAELGDSAVYLCASSLDQGRGNEQYFGPGTRLTVT.